The subject of this entry is one T cell receptor beta chain. Its cognate antigen is unknown. The sample originates from a study of cytomegalovirus exposure and HLA in healthy donors. Trimming took 4 bases from V and 8 from J; bases not matched to a gene: 8. Germline V gives CDR1 SGHNT, CDR2 YYREEE (reference sequence). This CDR3 has 13 amino acids. Regarding the study as a whole: Per a prior analysis, the majority of TCR beta V segments were productive roughly 87% or roughly 30% of the time. The authors listed 150 to 200 TCR beta chains as cytomegalovirus-associated. Roughly uniform depth of sequencing across donors was assumed in presence/absence analyses.

The PCR used 60 Vbeta and 13 Jbeta primers. Here immunoSEQ multiplex PCR was the method, and the copy in TCRdb shows in-frame clones only, minus some. In the table there are 110,000 or so clones, 70% to 90% of which are singletons. Sequencing was performed on PBMCs. The receptor was derived from a man aged 40-49 years in good health and CMV-seronegative. V gene TRBV5-4 combines with J gene TRBJ1-2; 7 nucleotides line up with TRBD1. CDR3 in DNA: TGTGCCAGCAGCATTGGGACAGCGGAGGGCTACACCTTC. Its protein product is CASSIGTAEGYTF.